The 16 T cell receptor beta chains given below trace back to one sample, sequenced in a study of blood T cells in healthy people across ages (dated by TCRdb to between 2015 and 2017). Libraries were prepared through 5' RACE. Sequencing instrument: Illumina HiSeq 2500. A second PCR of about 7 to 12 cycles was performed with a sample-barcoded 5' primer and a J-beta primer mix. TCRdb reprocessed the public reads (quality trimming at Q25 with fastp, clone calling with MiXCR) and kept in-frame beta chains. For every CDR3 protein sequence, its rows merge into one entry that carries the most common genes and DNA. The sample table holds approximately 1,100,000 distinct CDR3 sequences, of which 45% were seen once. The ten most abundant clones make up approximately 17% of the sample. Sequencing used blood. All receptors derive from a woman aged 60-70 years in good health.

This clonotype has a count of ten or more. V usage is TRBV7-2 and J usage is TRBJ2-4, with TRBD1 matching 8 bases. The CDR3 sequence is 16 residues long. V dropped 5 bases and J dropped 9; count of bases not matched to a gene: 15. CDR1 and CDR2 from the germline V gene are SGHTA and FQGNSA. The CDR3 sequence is CASSLRGRTDPGIQYF. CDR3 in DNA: TGTGCCAGCAGCCTCAGGGGGCGGACAGACCCGGGCATTCAGTACTTC.

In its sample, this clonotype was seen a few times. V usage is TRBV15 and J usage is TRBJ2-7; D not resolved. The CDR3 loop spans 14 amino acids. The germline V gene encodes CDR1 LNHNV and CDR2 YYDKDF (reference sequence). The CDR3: CASPPWDYVGEQYF. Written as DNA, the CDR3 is TGTGCTTCCCCTCCATGGGATTATGTAGGCGAGCAGTACTTC.

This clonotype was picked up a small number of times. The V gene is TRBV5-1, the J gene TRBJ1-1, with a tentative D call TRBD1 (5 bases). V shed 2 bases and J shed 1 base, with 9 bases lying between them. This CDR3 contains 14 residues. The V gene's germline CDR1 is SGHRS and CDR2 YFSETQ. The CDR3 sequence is CASSFAGQNTEAFF. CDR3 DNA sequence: TGCGCCAGCAGCTTTGCAGGGCAGAACACTGAAGCTTTCTTT.

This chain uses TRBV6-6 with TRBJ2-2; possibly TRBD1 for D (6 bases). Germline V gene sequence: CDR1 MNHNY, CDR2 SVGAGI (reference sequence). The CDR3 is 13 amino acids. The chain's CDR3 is CAGMGADTGELFF. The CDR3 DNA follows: TGTGCGGGGATGGGGGCGGACACCGGGGAGCTGTTTTTT.

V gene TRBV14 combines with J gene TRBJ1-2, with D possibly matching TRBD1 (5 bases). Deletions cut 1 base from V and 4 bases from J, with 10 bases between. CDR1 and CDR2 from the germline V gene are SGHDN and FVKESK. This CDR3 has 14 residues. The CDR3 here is CASSQALGGYGYTF. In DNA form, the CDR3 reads TGTGCCAGCAGCCAAGCGCTTGGGGGCTATGGCTACACCTTC.

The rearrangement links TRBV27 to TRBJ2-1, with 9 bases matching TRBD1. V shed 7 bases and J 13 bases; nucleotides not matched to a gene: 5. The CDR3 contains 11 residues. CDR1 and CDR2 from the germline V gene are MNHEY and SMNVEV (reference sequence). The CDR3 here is CASTGTGNQFF. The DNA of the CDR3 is TGTGCCAGCACCGGGACAGGGAATCAGTTCTTC.

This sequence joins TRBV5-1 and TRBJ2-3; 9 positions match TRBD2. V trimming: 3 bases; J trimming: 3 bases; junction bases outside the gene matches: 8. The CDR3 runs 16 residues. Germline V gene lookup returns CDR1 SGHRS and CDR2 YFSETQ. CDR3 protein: CASSYSLAGLTDTQYF. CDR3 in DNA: TGCGCCAGCAGCTACTCCCTAGCGGGATTAACAGATACGCAGTATTTT.

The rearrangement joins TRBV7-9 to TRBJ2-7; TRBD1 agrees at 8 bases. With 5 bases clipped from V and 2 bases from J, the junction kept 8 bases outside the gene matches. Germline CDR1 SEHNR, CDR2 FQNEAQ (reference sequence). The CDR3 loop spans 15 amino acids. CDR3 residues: CASSPALTGAYEQYF. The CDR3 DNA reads TGTGCCAGCAGCCCAGCCTTGACAGGGGCCTACGAGCAGTACTTC.

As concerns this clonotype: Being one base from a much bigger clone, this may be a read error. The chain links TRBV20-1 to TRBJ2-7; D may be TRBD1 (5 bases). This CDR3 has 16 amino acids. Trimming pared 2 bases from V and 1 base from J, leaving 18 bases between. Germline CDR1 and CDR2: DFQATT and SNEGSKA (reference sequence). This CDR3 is CSARKGAAVSSYEQYF. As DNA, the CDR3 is TGCAGTGCTAGAAAAGGGGCGGCAGTAAGTTCCTACGAGCAGTACTTC.

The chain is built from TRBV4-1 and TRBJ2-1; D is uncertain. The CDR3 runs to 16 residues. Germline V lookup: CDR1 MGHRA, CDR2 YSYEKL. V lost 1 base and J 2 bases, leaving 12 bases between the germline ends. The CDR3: CASSQVLLGPYNEQFF. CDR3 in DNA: TGCGCCAGCAGCCAAGTTCTCCTAGGACCCTACAATGAGCAGTTCTTC.

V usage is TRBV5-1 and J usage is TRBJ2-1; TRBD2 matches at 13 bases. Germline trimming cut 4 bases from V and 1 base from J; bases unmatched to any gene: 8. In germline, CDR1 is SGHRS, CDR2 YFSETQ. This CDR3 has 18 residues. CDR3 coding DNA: TGCGCCAGCAGCGGGGGACTAGCGGGAACCGGGTCCTACAATGAGCAGTTCTTC. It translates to CASSGGLAGTGSYNEQFF.

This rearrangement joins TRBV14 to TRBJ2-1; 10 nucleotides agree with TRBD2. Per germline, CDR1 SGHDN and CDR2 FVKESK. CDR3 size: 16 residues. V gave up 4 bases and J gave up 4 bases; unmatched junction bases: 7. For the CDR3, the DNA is TGTGCCAGCAGCCCATTACTAGCGGGACTTTACAATGAGCAGTTCTTC. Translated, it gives CASSPLLAGLYNEQFF.

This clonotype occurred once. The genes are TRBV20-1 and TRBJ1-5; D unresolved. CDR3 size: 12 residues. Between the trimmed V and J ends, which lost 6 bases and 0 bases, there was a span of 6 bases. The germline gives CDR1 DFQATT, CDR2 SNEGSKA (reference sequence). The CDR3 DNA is TGCAGTGCGATGATTAGCAATCAGCCCCAGCATTTT. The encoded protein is CSAMISNQPQHF.

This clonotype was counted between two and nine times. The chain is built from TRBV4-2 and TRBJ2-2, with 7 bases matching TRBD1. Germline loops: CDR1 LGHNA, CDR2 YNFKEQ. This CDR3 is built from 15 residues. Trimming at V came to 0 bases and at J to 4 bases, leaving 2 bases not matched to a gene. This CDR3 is CASSQEQGITGELFF. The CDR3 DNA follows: TGTGCCAGCAGCCAAGAACAGGGGATCACCGGGGAGCTGTTTTTT.

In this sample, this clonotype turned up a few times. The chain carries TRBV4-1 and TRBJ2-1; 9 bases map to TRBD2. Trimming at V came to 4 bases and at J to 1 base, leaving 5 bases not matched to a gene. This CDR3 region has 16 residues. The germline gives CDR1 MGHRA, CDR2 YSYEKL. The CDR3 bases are TGCGCCAGCAGCCCCGTCCTAGCGGGATCCTACAATGAGCAGTTCTTC. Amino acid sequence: CASSPVLAGSYNEQFF.

CDR3 region: CASSGDSTYNEQYF. CDR3 DNA sequence: TGTGCCAGCAGTGGGGACAGCACCTACAATGAGCAGTATTTT. The chain uses TRBV25-1 and TRBJ2-3; 7 positions agree with TRBD1. J was trimmed by 11 bases and V by 4 bases; bases with no gene match: 12. The germline V gene encodes CDR1 MGHDK and CDR2 SYGVNS. This CDR3 is 14 amino acids long.